These 16 T cell receptor beta chains were all obtained from the same sample, sequenced in a study of identifying expanded T cells in peripheral blood. The repertoire was sequenced with immunoSEQ multiplex PCR; TCRdb's copy has only in-frame clones and lacks some. The repertoire consists of fewer than 110,000 clones, with about 83% occurring once and the leading ten covering about 18%. The sample was blood. The receptors stem from a person between 18 and 70 years old in good health.

V gene TRBV29-1 combines with J gene TRBJ2-1; the D is unclear. The V end was cut by 5 bases, the J end by 7 bases, with 6 bases between. The CDR3 has 10 amino acids. The V gene's germline CDR1 is SQVTM and CDR2 ANQGSEA. As DNA, the CDR3 is TGCAGCGTTAGTGGGAATGAGCAGTTCTTC. Translation gives CSVSGNEQFF.

V usage is TRBV6-5 and J usage is TRBJ2-5; TRBD1 matches 8 bases. After removal of 6 bases from V and 7 bases from J, the junction contained 13 bases not matched to a gene. Germline assignment: CDR1 MNHEY and CDR2 SVGAGI. This CDR3 comprises 15 residues. The CDR3 protein is CASSSDREKIGTQYF. In DNA, the CDR3 is TGTGCCAGCAGCTCGGACAGGGAAAAAATAGGGACCCAGTACTTC.

The rearrangement uses TRBV7-9 and TRBJ2-3, with 7 bases lining up with TRBD1. The germline V gene encodes CDR1 SEHNR and CDR2 FQNEAQ (reference sequence). The CDR3 totals 16 residues. Trimming took 5 bases from V and 1 from J; bases not matched to a gene: 9. Here the CDR3 reads CASSPGQVFRTDTQYF. The CDR3 nucleotides read TGTGCCAGCAGCCCTGGACAGGTTTTTCGCACAGATACGCAGTATTTT.

This chain links TRBV6-6 with TRBJ1-2, with a tentative D call TRBD1 (5 bases). The CDR3 is made up of 13 amino acids. The germline V gene encodes CDR1 MNHNY and CDR2 SVGAGI (reference sequence). Trimming removed 7 bases from V and 4 bases from J, with 13 bases in between. The CDR3 is CASTVGAGYGYTF. As DNA, the CDR3 is TGTGCCAGCACTGTCGGGGCGGGCTATGGCTACACCTTC.

The rearrangement links TRBV5-6 to TRBJ2-7; TRBD1 agrees at 11 bases. The CDR3 totals 16 residues. Germline V gives CDR1 SGHDT, CDR2 YYEEEE. Trimming at V came to 0 bases and at J to 5 bases, leaving 7 bases not matched to a gene. The CDR3 coding sequence is TGTGCCAGCAGCTTGGGGTCGGACAGGGGGCCCCACGAGCAGTACTTC. It translates to CASSLGSDRGPHEQYF.

The chain has TRBV4-1 and TRBJ1-1; 7 bases align to TRBD1. This CDR3 has 14 amino acids. Germline V lookup: CDR1 MGHRA, CDR2 YSYEKL. V was clipped by 3 bases and J by 4 bases; unmatched bases: 5. CDR3 in amino acids: CASSHEQGFTEAFF. For the CDR3, the DNA is TGCGCCAGCAGCCATGAACAGGGGTTCACTGAAGCTTTCTTT.

This clone has just a few counts. The chain couples TRBV13 to TRBJ1-2; weak D call: TRBD1 (6 bases). CDR1 and CDR2 (germline): PRHDT, FYEKMQ (reference sequence). CDR3 size: 13 residues. The ends were cut back, 1 base at V and 4 bases at J, with 7 bases in the middle. The CDR3 is CASSLEGVYGYTF. In nucleotides, the CDR3 is TGTGCCAGCAGCTTAGAGGGGGTCTATGGCTACACCTTC. The whole variable domain, filled in from reference TRBV13 and TRBJ1-2, reads AAGVIQSPRHLIKEKRETATLKCYPIPRHDTVYWYQQGPGQDPQFLISFYEKMQSDKGSIPDRFSAQQFSDYHSELNMSSLELGDSALYFCASSLEGVYGYTFGSGTRLTVV.

This clone was found once. The CDR3: CASSQIWGQGYEQYF. In nucleotides, the CDR3 is TGTGCCAGCAGCCAAATTTGGGGACAGGGGTACGAGCAGTACTTC. The chain has TRBV14 and TRBJ2-7, with 10 bases matching TRBD1. Germline trimming cut 2 bases from V and 4 bases from J; bases unmatched to any gene: 5. Germline CDR1 and CDR2: SGHDN and FVKESK. This CDR3 spans 15 amino acids.

CDR3 residues: CAISEERGEQYF. CDR3 in DNA: TGTGCCATCAGTGAAGAGAGGGGGGAGCAGTACTTC. The V and J genes are TRBV10-3 and TRBJ2-7; a possible D gene is TRBD1 (6 bases). This CDR3 region has 12 residues. Germline-derived CDR1 and CDR2 are ENHRY and SYGVKD. The germline V and J ends were trimmed by 3 bases and 7 bases, with 10 bases remaining between them.

This clone was seen once. The chain is built from TRBV6-6 and TRBJ2-3, with D maybe TRBD2 (7 bases). Trimming stripped 5 bases from V and 5 bases from J, with 14 bases between. The CDR3 contains 14 residues. In germline, CDR1 is MNHNY, CDR2 SVGAGI (reference sequence). CDR3 in DNA: TGTGCCAGCAGTAACGGGGGGCAGGTAGATACGCAGTATTTT. It encodes CASSNGGQVDTQYF.

The V call is TRBV7-6, the J call TRBJ2-7, with 8 bases aligning to TRBD2. This CDR3 contains 16 residues. V lost 3 bases to trimming and J lost 5 bases; unmatched junction nucleotides: 12. CDR1 is SGHVS and CDR2 is FNYEAQ in the germline V gene. The CDR3 DNA reads as TGTGCCAGCAGCTTGGAACTAGCGGCTTCTATTAACGAGCAGTACTTC. This translates into CASSLELAASINEQYF.

The V call is TRBV7-9, the J call TRBJ2-1, with 8 nucleotides matching TRBD2. Germline V gene lookup returns CDR1 SEHNR and CDR2 FQNEAQ (reference sequence). The trim removed 3 bases at V and 8 bases at J, leaving 6 bases unmatched. This CDR3 has 14 amino acids. DNA for the CDR3: TGTGCCAGCAGCTTCAAAGCGGGGGCGGATGAGCAGTTCTTC. Protein product: CASSFKAGADEQFF.

This rearrangement joins TRBV30 to TRBJ2-2; the D is unclear. V lost 0 bases to trimming and J lost 6 bases, with 5 bases between them. The CDR3 covers 12 residues. Germline lookup yields CDR1 GTSNPN and CDR2 SVGIG (reference sequence). CDR3 bases: TGTGCCTGGAGTGTAAGTCCCGGGGAGCTGTTTTTT. Protein product: CAWSVSPGELFF.

V and J are TRBV2 and TRBJ2-7, with D possibly being TRBD1 (6 bases). This CDR3 is built from 13 residues. Germline V gene data show CDR1 as SNHLY and CDR2 as FYNNEI. V lost 7 bases to trimming and J lost 3 bases, with 13 bases between them. CDR3 in DNA: TGTGCCAGCATGGCAGGGGCGCTCTACGAGCAGTACTTC. This gives the protein CASMAGALYEQYF.

This chain joins TRBV10-3 and TRBJ1-1, with D uncertain. V lost 4 bases and J lost 4, with 13 bases in between. Germline loops: CDR1 ENHRY, CDR2 SYGVKD. The CDR3 length is 14 residues. The CDR3 nucleotides read TGTGCCATCAGTGGTTCAGAGTTCGGCACTGAAGCTTTCTTT. It yields the protein CAISGSEFGTEAFF.

The J gene is TRBJ2-3, the V gene TRBV5-4; 9 nucleotides agree with TRBD2. The CDR3 extends over 15 amino acids. Per the germline V gene, CDR1 is SGHNT and CDR2 is YYREEE (reference sequence). The V gene end was trimmed by 4 bases and the J gene end by 5 bases; junction bases not matched to a gene: 8. The CDR3 loop is CASSPQAGGQDTQYF. CDR3 nucleotides: TGTGCCAGCAGCCCCCAGGCGGGGGGGCAAGATACGCAGTATTTT.